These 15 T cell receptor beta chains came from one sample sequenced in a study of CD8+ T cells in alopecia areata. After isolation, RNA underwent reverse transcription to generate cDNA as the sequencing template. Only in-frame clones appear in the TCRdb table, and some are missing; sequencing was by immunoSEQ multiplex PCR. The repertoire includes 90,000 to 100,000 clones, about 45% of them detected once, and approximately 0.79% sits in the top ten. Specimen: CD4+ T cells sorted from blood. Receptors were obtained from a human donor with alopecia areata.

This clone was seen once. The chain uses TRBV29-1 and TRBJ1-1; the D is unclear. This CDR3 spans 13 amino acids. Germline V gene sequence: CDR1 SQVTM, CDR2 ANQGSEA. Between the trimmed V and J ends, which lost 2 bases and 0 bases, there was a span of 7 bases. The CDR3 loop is CSVERMMNTEAFF. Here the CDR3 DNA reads TGCAGCGTTGAACGGATGATGAACACTGAAGCTTTCTTT.

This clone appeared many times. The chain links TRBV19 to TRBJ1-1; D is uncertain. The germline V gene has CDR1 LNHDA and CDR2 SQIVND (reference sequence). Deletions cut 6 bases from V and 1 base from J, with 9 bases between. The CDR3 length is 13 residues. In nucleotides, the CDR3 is TGTGCCAGTAGGTCGGTGGGGAACACTGAAGCTTTCTTT. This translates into CASRSVGNTEAFF.

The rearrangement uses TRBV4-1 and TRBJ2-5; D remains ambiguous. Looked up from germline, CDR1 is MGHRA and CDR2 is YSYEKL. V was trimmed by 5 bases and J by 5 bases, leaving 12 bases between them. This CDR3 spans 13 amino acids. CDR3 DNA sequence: TGCGCCAGCAGCTCTAACAGAATGGAGACCCAGTACTTC. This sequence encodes CASSSNRMETQYF.

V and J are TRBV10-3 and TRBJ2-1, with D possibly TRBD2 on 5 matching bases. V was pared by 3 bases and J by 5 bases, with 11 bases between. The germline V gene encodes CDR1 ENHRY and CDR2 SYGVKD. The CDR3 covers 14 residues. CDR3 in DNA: TGTGCCATCAGTGAACGTGAGGGCCACAATGAGCAGTTCTTC. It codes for CAISEREGHNEQFF.

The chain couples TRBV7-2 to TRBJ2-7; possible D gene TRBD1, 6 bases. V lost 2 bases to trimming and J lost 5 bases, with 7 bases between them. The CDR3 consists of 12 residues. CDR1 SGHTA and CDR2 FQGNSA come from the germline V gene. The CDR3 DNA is TGTGCCAGCAGCTTAACAGGGAACGAGCAGTACTTC. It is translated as CASSLTGNEQYF.

The CDR3 is CSVAEGQGNSPLHF. CDR3 nucleotides: TGCAGCGTCGCTGAGGGCCAGGGGAATTCACCCCTCCACTTT. This chain uses TRBV29-1 with TRBJ1-6; possibly TRBD1 for D (6 bases). The CDR3 runs 14 residues. The germline V and J ends were trimmed by 6 bases and 7 bases, with 16 bases remaining between them. CDR1 and CDR2 from the germline V gene are SQVTM and ANQGSEA.

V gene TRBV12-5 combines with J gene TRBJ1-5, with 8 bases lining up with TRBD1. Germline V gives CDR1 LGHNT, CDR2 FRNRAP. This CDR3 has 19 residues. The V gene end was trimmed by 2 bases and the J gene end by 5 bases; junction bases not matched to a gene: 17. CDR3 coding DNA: TGTGCTAGTGGTTTGCCCTACCCTAGGACAGGGTTGGAAGATCAGCCCCAGCATTTT. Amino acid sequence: CASGLPYPRTGLEDQPQHF.

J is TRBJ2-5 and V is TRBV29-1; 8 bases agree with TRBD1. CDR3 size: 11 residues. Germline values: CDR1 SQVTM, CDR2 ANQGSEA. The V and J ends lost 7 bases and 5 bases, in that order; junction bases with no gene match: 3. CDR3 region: CSGRTGETQYF. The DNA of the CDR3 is TGCAGCGGTCGGACAGGGGAGACCCAGTACTTC.

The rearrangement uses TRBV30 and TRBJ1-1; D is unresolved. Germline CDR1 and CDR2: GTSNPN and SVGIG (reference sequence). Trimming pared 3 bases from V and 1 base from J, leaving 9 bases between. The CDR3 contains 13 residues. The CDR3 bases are TGTGCCTGGAGCCCCACACCGAACACTGAAGCTTTCTTT. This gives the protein CAWSPTPNTEAFF.

The CDR3 protein is CAWKAGVVFGEQFF. CDR3 coding DNA: TGTGCCTGGAAGGCGGGAGTGGTATTTGGTGAGCAGTTCTTC. The chain carries TRBV30 and TRBJ2-1; TRBD2 matches at 7 bases. V shed 4 bases and J 9 bases; nucleotides not matched to a gene: 12. Germline CDR1 is GTSNPN and CDR2 is SVGIG (reference sequence). The CDR3 sequence is 14 residues long.

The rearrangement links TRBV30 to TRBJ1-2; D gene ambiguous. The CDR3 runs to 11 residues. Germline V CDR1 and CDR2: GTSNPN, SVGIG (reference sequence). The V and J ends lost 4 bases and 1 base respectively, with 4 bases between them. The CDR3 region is CAWNYNYGYTF. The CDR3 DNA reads TGTGCCTGGAATTATAACTATGGCTACACCTTC.

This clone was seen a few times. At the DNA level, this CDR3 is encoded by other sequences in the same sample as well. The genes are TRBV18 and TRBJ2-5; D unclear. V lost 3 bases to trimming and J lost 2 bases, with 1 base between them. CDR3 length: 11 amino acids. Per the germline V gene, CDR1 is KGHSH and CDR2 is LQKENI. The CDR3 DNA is TGTGCCAGCTCACCTCAAGAGACCCAGTACTTC. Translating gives CASSPQETQYF.

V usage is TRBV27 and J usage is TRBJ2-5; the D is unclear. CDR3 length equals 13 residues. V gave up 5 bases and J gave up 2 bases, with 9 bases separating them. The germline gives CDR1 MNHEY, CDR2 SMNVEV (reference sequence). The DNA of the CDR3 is TGTGCCAGCAGTCCCCGACGGCAAGAGACCCAGTACTTC. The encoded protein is CASSPRRQETQYF.

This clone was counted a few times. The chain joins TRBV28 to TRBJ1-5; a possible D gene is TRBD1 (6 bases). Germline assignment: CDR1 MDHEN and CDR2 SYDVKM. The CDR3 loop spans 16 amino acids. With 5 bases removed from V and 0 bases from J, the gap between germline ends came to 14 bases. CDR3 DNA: TGTGCCAGCAGTGGGTGGACAGAACCTAGCAATCAGCCCCAGCATTTT. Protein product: CASSGWTEPSNQPQHF.

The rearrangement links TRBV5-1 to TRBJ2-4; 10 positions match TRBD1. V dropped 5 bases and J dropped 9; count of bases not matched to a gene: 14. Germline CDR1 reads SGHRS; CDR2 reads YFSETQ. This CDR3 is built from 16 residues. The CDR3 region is CASRRSYAGQGGIQYF. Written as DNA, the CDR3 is TGCGCCAGCAGACGATCATACGCTGGACAGGGGGGCATTCAGTACTTC. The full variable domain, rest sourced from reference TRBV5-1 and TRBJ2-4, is KAGVTQTPRYLIKTRGQQVTLSCSPISGHRSVSWYQQTPGQGLQFLFEYFSETQRNKGNFPGRFSGRQFSNSRSEMNVSTLELGDSALYLCASRRSYAGQGGIQYFGAGTRLSVL.